A single sample gave rise to the 3 T cell receptor beta chains below, sequenced in a study of molecular identifiers for immune sequencing clone quantification. TCRdb passed the PCR reads through MiXCR, listing each CDR3 protein once. Of about 320,000 distinct CDR3 sequences detected, about 21% appear once; the ten largest clones hold roughly 0.86%. The sample comprised naive CD8+ T cells from blood, with Jurkat cell RNA spiked in. Subset given: FACS-sorted CD8+CD4-CCR7+CD45RA+ naive T cells. The receptors here all came from a human donor in good health. Some libraries in this study had Jurkat cell RNA spiked in.

The chain has TRBV19 and TRBJ2-2; no clear D. Germline loops: CDR1 LNHDA, CDR2 SQIVND (reference sequence). With 7 bases removed from V and 6 bases from J, the gap between germline ends came to 12 bases. CDR3 length equals 13 residues. CDR3 bases: TGTGCCAGTATTAGTCCAAACGCCGGGGAGCTGTTTTTT. It specifies CASISPNAGELFF.

This clonotype came up many times. The V and J genes are TRBV7-2 and TRBJ2-2; unclear D gene. Germline V gene sequence: CDR1 SGHTA, CDR2 FQGNSA. CDR3 length: 14 amino acids. V lost 0 bases to trimming and J lost 6 bases, with 8 bases between them. In DNA form, the CDR3 reads TGTGCCAGCAGCTTAGCTTCCGGGCCCGGGGAGCTGTTTTTT. It is translated as CASSLASGPGELFF. Full variable domain (remainder filled in from reference TRBV7-2 and TRBJ2-2): GAGVSQSPSNKVTEKGKDVELRCDPISGHTALYWYRQSLGQGLEFLIYFQGNSAPDKSGLPSDRFSAERTGGSVSTLTIQRTQQEDSAVYLCASSLASGPGELFFGEGSRLTVL.

This clonotype occurred a few times. A much larger clone differs by one base, so this may be a read error. This rearrangement joins TRBV5-6 to TRBJ2-3; 8 bases agree with TRBD2. The CDR3 runs 15 residues. The V gene's germline CDR1 is SGHDT and CDR2 YYEEEE. CDR3 coding DNA: TGTGCCAGCAGCTTGGTGGATAGCGGGGCAGATATGCAGTATTTT. Protein sequence: CASSLVDSGADMQYF.